This TCR beta chain was profiled in a study of post-analysis software for immune sequencing data. Background on the study: The study covered relapsing-remitting, secondary progressive and progressive-relapsing courses of multiple sclerosis. General study findings and limits: Significantly decreased normalized Chao1 diversity was recorded for multiple sclerosis patients relative to controls. Five TRBV segments, including TRBV5-6, TRBV5-1 and TRBV20-1, were more frequent in patients than controls. With F measure, samples from one preparation batch clustered together strongly.

The CDR3 runs to 16 residues. The germline gives CDR1 DFQATT, CDR2 SNEGSKA (reference sequence). TCR beta cDNA libraries included unique molecular identifiers. The T cell input of about 0.9 to 11 million gave a few hundred thousand cDNA molecules. TCRdb reprocessed the PCR reads with MiXCR, giving one entry per CDR3 protein. Here the sample spans roughly 800,000 distinct CDR3 sequences, about half being singletons. With regard to this clonotype: Its target is not known.

Sequencing input: blood. The source of this sequence is a girl between 5 and 17 years old with multiple sclerosis. V usage is TRBV20-1 and J usage is TRBJ2-4, with TRBD2 identical over 8 bases. The DNA end lines up better with TRBJ2-7; the J call may be wrong. The CDR3 sequence: CSARDKLADTYYEQYF. The CDR3 coding sequence is TGCAGTGCTAGAGATAAACTAGCGGACACATACTACGAGCAGTACTTC.